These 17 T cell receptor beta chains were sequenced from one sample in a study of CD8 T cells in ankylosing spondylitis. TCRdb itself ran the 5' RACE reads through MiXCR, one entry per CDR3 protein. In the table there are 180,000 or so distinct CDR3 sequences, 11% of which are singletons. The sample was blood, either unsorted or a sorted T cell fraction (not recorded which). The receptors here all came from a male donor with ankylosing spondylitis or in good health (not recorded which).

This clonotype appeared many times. The chain's CDR3 is CASSLGLAIISTGELFF. The DNA of the CDR3 is TGTGCCAGCAGTTTGGGACTAGCAATAATAAGCACCGGGGAGCTGTTTTTT. The chain couples TRBV6-5 to TRBJ2-2, with TRBD2 identical over 9 bases. Trimming took 4 bases from V and 4 from J; bases not matched to a gene: 10. The length of the CDR3 is 17 residues. Per germline, CDR1 MNHEY and CDR2 SVGAGI.

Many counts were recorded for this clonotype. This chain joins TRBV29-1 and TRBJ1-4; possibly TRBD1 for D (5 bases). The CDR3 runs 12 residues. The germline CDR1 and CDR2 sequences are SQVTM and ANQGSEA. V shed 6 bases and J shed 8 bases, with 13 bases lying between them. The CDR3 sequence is CSVGVVGEKLFF. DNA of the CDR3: TGCAGCGTAGGGGTTGTTGGGGAAAAACTGTTTTTT.

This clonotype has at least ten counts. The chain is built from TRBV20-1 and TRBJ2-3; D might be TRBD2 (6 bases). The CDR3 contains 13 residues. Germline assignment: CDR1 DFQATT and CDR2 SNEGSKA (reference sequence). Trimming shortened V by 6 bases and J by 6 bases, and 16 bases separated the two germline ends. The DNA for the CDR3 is TGCAGTGCGCTCGCGGGGCGCGGGGATACGCAGTATTTT. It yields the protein CSALAGRGDTQYF.

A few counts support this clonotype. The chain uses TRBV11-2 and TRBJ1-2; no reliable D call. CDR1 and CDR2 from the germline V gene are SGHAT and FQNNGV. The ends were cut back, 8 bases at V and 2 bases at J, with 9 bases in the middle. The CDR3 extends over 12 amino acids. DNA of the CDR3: TGTGCCAGCCGGCGGACCAACTATGGCTACACCTTC. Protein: CASRRTNYGYTF.

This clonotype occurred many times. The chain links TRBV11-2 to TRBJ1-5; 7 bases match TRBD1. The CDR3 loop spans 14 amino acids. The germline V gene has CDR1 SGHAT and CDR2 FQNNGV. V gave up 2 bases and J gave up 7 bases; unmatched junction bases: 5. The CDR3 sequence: CASSLSGGEQPQHF. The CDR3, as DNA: TGTGCCAGCAGCTTATCAGGGGGTGAACAGCCCCAGCATTTT.

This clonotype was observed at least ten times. CDR3 region: CASSGQVGHEKLFF. The DNA for the CDR3 is TGTGCCAGCAGCGGACAGGTCGGACATGAAAAACTGTTTTTT. This sequence joins TRBV12-3 or TRBV12-4 and TRBJ1-4; TRBD1 aligns across 7 bases. CDR3 length: 14 amino acids. V shed 6 bases, J shed 6 bases, and the junction held 7 bases outside the gene matches.

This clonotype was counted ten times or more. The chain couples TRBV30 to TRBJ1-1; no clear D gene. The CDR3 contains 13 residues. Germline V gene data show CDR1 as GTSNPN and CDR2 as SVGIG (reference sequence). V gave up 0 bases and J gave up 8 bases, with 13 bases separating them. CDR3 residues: CAWSVRESAEAFF. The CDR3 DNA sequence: TGTGCCTGGAGTGTACGGGAATCGGCCGAAGCTTTCTTT.

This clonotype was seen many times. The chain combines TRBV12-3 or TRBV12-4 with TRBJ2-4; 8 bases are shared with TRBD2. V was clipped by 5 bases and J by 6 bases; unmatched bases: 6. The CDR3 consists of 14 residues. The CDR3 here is CASSPVGGGNIQYF. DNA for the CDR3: TGTGCCAGCAGTCCAGTCGGGGGGGGAAACATTCAGTACTTC.

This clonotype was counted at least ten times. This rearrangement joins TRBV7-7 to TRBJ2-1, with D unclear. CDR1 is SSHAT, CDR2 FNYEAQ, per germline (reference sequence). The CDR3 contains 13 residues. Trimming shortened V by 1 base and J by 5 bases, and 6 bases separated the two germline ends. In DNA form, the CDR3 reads TGTGCCAGCAGCTTAGTCAGACACAATGAGCAGTTCTTC. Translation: CASSLVRHNEQFF.

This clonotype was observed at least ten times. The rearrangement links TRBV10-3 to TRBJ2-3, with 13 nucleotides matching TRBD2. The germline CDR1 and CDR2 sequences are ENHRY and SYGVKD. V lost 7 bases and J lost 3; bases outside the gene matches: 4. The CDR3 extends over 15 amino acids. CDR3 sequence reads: CAIKLLAGGTDTQYF. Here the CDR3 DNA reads TGTGCCATCAAATTACTAGCGGGAGGGACAGATACGCAGTATTTT.

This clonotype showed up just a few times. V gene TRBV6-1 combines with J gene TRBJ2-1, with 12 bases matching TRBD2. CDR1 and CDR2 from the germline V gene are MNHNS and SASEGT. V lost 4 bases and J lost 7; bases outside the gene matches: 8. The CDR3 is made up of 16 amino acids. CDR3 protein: CASSGRLAGVGNEQFF. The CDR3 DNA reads TGTGCCAGCAGTGGCAGACTAGCGGGGGTGGGAAATGAGCAGTTCTTC.

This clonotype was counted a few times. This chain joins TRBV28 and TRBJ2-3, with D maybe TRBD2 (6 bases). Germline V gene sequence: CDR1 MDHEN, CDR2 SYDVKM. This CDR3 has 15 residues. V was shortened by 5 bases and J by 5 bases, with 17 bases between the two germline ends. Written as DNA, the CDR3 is TGTGCCAGCAGTATCCCACTAGAGGGAGGAGATACGCAGTATTTT. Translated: CASSIPLEGGDTQYF.

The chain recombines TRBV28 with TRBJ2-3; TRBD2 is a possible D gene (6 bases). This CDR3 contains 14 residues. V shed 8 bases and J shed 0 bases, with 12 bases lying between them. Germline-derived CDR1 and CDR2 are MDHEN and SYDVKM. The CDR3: CASGGTSSTDTQYF. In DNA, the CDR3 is TGTGCCAGCGGAGGGACGTCTAGCACAGATACGCAGTATTTT.

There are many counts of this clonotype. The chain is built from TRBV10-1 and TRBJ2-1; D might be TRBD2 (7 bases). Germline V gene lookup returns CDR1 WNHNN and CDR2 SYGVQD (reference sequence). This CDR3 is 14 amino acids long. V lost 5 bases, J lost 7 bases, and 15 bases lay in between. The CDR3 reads CASSPGGPRNEQFF. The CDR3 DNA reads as TGCGCCAGCAGTCCCGGGGGGCCGAGGAATGAGCAGTTCTTC.

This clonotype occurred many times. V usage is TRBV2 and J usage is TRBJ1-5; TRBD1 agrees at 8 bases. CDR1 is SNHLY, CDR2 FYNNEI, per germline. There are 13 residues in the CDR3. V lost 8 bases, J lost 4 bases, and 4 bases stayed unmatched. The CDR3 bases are TGTGCCAGCGCACAGGGGGTAAATCAGCCCCAGCATTTT. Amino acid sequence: CASAQGVNQPQHF.

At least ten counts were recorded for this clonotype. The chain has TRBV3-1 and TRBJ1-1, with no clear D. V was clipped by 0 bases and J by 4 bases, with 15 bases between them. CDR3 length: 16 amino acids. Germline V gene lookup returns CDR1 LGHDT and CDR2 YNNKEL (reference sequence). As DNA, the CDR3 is TGTGCCAGCAGCCAAGATCCCCGGGGTTGGGTCACTGAAGCTTTCTTT. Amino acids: CASSQDPRGWVTEAFF. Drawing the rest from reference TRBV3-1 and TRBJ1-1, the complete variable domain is DTAVSQTPKYLVTQMGNDKSIKCEQNLGHDTMYWYKQDSKKFLKIMFSYNNKELIINETVPNRFSPKSPDKAHLNLHINSLELGDSAVYFCASSQDPRGWVTEAFFGQGTRLTVV.

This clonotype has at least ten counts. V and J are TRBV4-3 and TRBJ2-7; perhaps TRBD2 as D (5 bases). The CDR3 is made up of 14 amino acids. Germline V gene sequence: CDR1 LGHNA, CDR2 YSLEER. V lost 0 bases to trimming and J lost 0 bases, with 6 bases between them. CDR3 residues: CASSQEAGSYEQYF. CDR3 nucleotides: TGCGCCAGCAGCCAAGAGGCGGGCTCCTACGAGCAGTACTTC.